These T cell receptor beta chains were read from a single sample in a study of cytomegalovirus exposure and HLA in healthy donors. Sequencing used immunoSEQ multiplex PCR; TCRdb keeps in-frame clones, though not all of them. The sample has some 140,000 clones, 84% seen once. The sequenced sample consisted of PBMCs. These receptors were obtained from a woman aged 25 to 39 in good health and CMV-seronegative. The CDR3 runs from the conserved cysteine through the conserved F or W. D genes are given only for firm matches. A row's size may be missing; if present it is once, few, many or a size class.

V gene	clone size	D gene	J gene	CDR3 protein	CDR3 DNA
TRBV28	once	-	TRBJ2-6	CASSLGGPGANVLTF	TGTGCCAGCAGTTTGGGGGGACCTGGGGCCAACGTCCTGACTTTC
TRBV2	-	-	TRBJ2-2	CASKETAGELFF	TGTGCCAGCAAAGAAACAGCCGGGGAGCTGTTTTTT
TRBV7-8	-	TRBD2	TRBJ2-1	CASSLFGTSGYNEQFF	TGTGCCAGCAGCTTATTCGGGACTAGCGGCTACAATGAGCAGTTCTTC
TRBV7-9	-	-	TRBJ1-2	CASSLGAWDIDGYTF	TGTGCCAGCAGCTTAGGCGCTTGGGACATAGATGGCTACACCTTC
TRBV4-2	-	TRBD2	TRBJ2-1	CASSQNANGGIHNEQFF	TGTGCCAGCAGCCAAAACGCGAACGGGGGGATTCACAATGAGCAGTTCTTC
TRBV2	few	TRBD1	TRBJ2-7	CASSTGQETYEQYF	TGTGCCAGCAGTACTGGACAGGAGACCTACGAGCAGTACTTC
TRBV6-4	-	TRBD1	TRBJ1-6	CASSQTGAGSTAPLHF	TGTGCCAGCAGTCAAACAGGGGCAGGTTCAACGGCACCCCTCCACTTT
TRBV5-1	-	TRBD1	TRBJ2-3	CASSLEGQRGDTQYF	TGCGCCAGCAGCTTGGAGGGACAGAGGGGGGATACGCAGTATTTT
TRBV6-5	-	TRBD1	TRBJ1-5	CASSSGQGSNQPQHF	TGTGCCAGCAGCTCGGGACAGGGAAGCAATCAGCCCCAGCATTTT
TRBV5-6	-	-	TRBJ2-2	CASSRAGTGELFF	TGTGCCAGCAGCCGGGCGGGGACCGGGGAGCTGTTTTTT
TRBV5-1	few	-	TRBJ1-2	CASSFNRDGYTF	TGCGCCAGCAGCTTCAACAGGGATGGCTACACCTTC
TRBV5-5	few	TRBD1	TRBJ1-3	CASSGSGTGAGGYF	TGTGCCAGCAGCGGGTCCGGGACAGGGGCCGGTGGATATTTT
TRBV10-2	-	-	TRBJ1-6	CASSEPRSPSIYNSPLHF	TGCGCCAGCAGTGAGCCACGTTCCCCCTCTATATATAATTCACCCCTCCACTTT
TRBV5-1	-	TRBD1	TRBJ2-7	CASSVGTEMGYEQYF	TGCGCCAGCAGCGTCGGGACAGAAATGGGCTACGAGCAGTACTTC
TRBV10-3	-	TRBD1	TRBJ2-7	CAISYPGQGAHEQYF	TGTGCCATCAGTTACCCTGGTCAGGGGGCCCACGAGCAGTACTTC
TRBV2	-	-	TRBJ2-1	CASSEGQFSYNEQFF	TGTGCCAGCAGTGAAGGACAGTTCTCCTACAATGAGCAGTTCTTC
TRBV9	-	-	TRBJ1-5	CASSDGGMAQHF	TGTGCCAGCAGCGACGGAGGGATGGCCCAGCATTTT